The 26 T cell receptor beta chains listed next were all sequenced from one sample in a study of a mutant IDH1 vaccine in newly diagnosed glioma. The repertoire was sequenced with immunoSEQ multiplex PCR; TCRdb's copy has only in-frame clones and lacks some. Here the sample spans 30,000 to 35,000 clones, around 90% being singletons. The time point denotes: week 47, end of study. The content of each vaccine dose was 300 ug of mutant IDH1 20-mer peptide, and topical imiquimod accompanied it. No cognate antigen is known for these TCRs. Material: PBMCs, obtained from a glioma patient whose treatment included an IDH1 peptide vaccine. These receptor sequences come from a woman between 40 and 50 years old with glioma.

V and J are TRBV4-1 and TRBJ2-2; D remains unclear. Germline CDR1 MGHRA, CDR2 YSYEKL. V lost 1 base, J lost 1 base, and 7 bases lay in between. There are 15 residues in the CDR3. CDR3 coding DNA: TGCGCCAGCAGCCAAGGCTTAGGGAACACCGGGGAGCTGTTTTTT. This encodes CASSQGLGNTGELFF.

The chain joins TRBV10-3 to TRBJ1-2; D ambiguous. The CDR3 contains 15 residues. Trimming stripped 6 bases from V and 8 bases from J, with 22 bases between. Germline V lookup: CDR1 ENHRY, CDR2 SYGVKD. The CDR3: CAISVTTGFGEGYTF. The CDR3 nucleotides read TGTGCCATCAGCGTTACCACGGGTTTCGGGGAAGGCTACACCTTC.

This sequence joins TRBV2 and TRBJ2-1, with D possibly TRBD1 on 6 matching bases. Per germline, CDR1 SNHLY and CDR2 FYNNEI. V was pared by 4 bases and J by 6 bases, with 10 bases between. The CDR3 contains 13 residues. CDR3 coding DNA: TGTGCCAGCAGTGCTGAGACAGGCAATGAGCAGTTCTTC. Its protein product is CASSAETGNEQFF.

The chain carries TRBV25-1 and TRBJ2-3; TRBD2 agrees at 9 bases. CDR1 and CDR2 (germline): MGHDK, SYGVNS. The CDR3 spans 17 residues. The ends lost 5 bases at V and 0 bases at J; junction bases unmatched: 9. CDR3 bases: TGTGCCAGCAGTCCCCTAGGAACTAGCGGGAGCACAGATACGCAGTATTTT. Protein: CASSPLGTSGSTDTQYF. Full variable domain (missing parts from reference TRBV25-1 and TRBJ2-3): EADIYQTPRYLVIGTGKKITLECSQTMGHDKMYWYQQDPGMELHLIHYSYGVNSTEKGDLSSESTVSRIRTEHFPLTLESARPSHTSQYLCASSPLGTSGSTDTQYFGPGTRLTVL.

The table lists this clone with a few counts. The chain is built from TRBV7-9 and TRBJ1-1, with unresolved D. The CDR3 contains 13 residues. Germline V gene data show CDR1 as SEHNR and CDR2 as FQNEAQ (reference sequence). Trimming left V 5 bases short and J 4 bases short, with 11 bases between. The CDR3 reads CASSQRRGTEAFF. The CDR3 DNA follows: TGTGCCAGCAGCCAAAGGAGAGGCACTGAAGCTTTCTTT.

The chain recombines TRBV2 with TRBJ2-7, with a weak D call TRBD1 (6 bases). The CDR3 sequence is 12 residues long. Germline CDR1 is SNHLY and CDR2 is FYNNEI. The germline V and J ends were trimmed by 6 bases and 4 bases, with 10 bases remaining between them. The CDR3 is CASSDQGYEQYF. CDR3 coding DNA: TGTGCCAGCAGCGATCAGGGGTACGAGCAGTACTTC.

The rearrangement links TRBV19 to TRBJ1-1, with no clear D. The CDR3 loop spans 11 amino acids. The V and J ends lost 8 bases and 1 base respectively, with 5 bases between them. From germline, CDR1 is LNHDA and CDR2 SQIVND (reference sequence). The CDR3 DNA follows: TGTGCCAGTGCGAGGAACACTGAAGCTTTCTTT. It translates to CASARNTEAFF.

The J gene is TRBJ2-2, the V gene TRBV4-2; 10 bases map to TRBD2. V trimming: 0 bases; J trimming: 6 bases; junction bases outside the gene matches: 13. CDR3 length: 19 residues. Germline V gene sequence: CDR1 LGHNA, CDR2 YNFKEQ. This chain's CDR3 is CASSQDGSGRARRAGELFF. CDR3 coding DNA: TGTGCCAGCAGCCAAGATGGGAGCGGGAGGGCCCGCCGGGCCGGGGAGCTGTTTTTT.

The chain couples TRBV4-1 to TRBJ2-5; 8 bases are shared with TRBD2. CDR1 is MGHRA and CDR2 is YSYEKL in the germline V gene. V lost 6 bases and J lost 2; bases outside the gene matches: 2. CDR3 length: 13 amino acids. As DNA, the CDR3 is TGCGCCAGCAGTAGCGGGGTACAAGAGACCCAGTACTTC. Translation: CASSSGVQETQYF.

The rearrangement joins TRBV25-1 to TRBJ1-1; possible D gene TRBD1, 5 bases. The germline V and J ends were trimmed by 6 bases and 5 bases, with 7 bases remaining between them. The CDR3 is made up of 11 amino acids. In germline, CDR1 is MGHDK, CDR2 SYGVNS. For the CDR3, the DNA is TGTGCCAGCAGGGAGGGGACTGAAGCTTTCTTT. This sequence encodes CASREGTEAFF.

V usage is TRBV27 and J usage is TRBJ1-5; D remains unclear. In germline, CDR1 is MNHEY, CDR2 SMNVEV (reference sequence). The V and J ends lost 8 bases and 2 bases respectively, with 4 bases between them. The CDR3 runs to 11 residues. CDR3 loop: CASGGNQPQHF. In DNA form, the CDR3 reads TGTGCCAGCGGGGGCAATCAGCCCCAGCATTTT.

This clone was recorded once. The rearrangement joins TRBV7-9 to TRBJ1-1; a possible D gene is TRBD1 (6 bases). Germline CDR1 reads SEHNR; CDR2 reads FQNEAQ (reference sequence). The ends were cut back, 8 bases at V and 6 bases at J, with 13 bases in the middle. The CDR3 sequence is 12 residues long. The CDR3 region has the DNA TGTGCCAGCTCCCAGGGGCGCCCTGAAGCTTTCTTT. It is translated as CASSQGRPEAFF.

The rearrangement links TRBV30 to TRBJ2-1; D unclear. The CDR3 is 12 residues long. CDR1 and CDR2 from the germline V gene are GTSNPN and SVGIG (reference sequence). V was cut by 4 bases and J by 4 bases, with 8 bases left in between. CDR3 loop: CAWKPPYNEQFF. Here the CDR3 DNA reads TGTGCCTGGAAGCCCCCGTACAATGAGCAGTTCTTC.

The V and J genes are TRBV30 and TRBJ1-1, with D perhaps matching TRBD1 (6 bases). CDR1 and CDR2 from the germline V gene are GTSNPN and SVGIG (reference sequence). The CDR3 is 13 residues long. The V gene lost 5 bases and the J gene lost 1 base, with 11 bases spanning the gap. The CDR3 DNA reads as TGTGCCTGGGGGGGCCCCCGGAACACTGAAGCTTTCTTT. This gives the protein CAWGGPRNTEAFF.

The J gene is TRBJ1-1, the V gene TRBV4-1; 8 nucleotides align to TRBD1. J was trimmed by 7 bases and V by 5 bases; bases with no gene match: 9. The germline CDR1 and CDR2 sequences are MGHRA and YSYEKL. The CDR3 loop spans 14 amino acids. The chain's CDR3 is CASSVTGGLGEAFF. DNA of the CDR3: TGCGCCAGCAGCGTAACAGGGGGGCTCGGTGAAGCTTTCTTT.

This clone was picked up one time. The chain employs TRBV7-9 and TRBJ1-5; 7 positions agree with TRBD1. The CDR3 consists of 14 residues. V lost 5 bases and J lost 5; bases outside the gene matches: 6. The V gene's germline CDR1 is SEHNR and CDR2 FQNEAQ (reference sequence). CDR3 region: CASSRGQADQPQHF. DNA of the CDR3: TGTGCCAGCAGCCGCGGACAGGCTGATCAGCCCCAGCATTTT.

The chain links TRBV11-2 to TRBJ2-6; D unresolved. The CDR3 contains 16 residues. The V end lost 0 bases, the J end lost 0 bases, and 6 bases lay between the germline ends. Germline V gene sequence: CDR1 SGHAT, CDR2 FQNNGV. The CDR3 DNA follows: TGTGCCAGCAGCTTAGAGAATCTCTCTGGGGCCAACGTCCTGACTTTC. As protein: CASSLENLSGANVLTF.

V gene TRBV4-3 combines with J gene TRBJ1-1; 7 positions agree with TRBD1. Germline trimming cut 2 bases from V and 0 bases from J; bases unmatched to any gene: 9. This CDR3 has 17 residues. Germline assignment: CDR1 LGHNA and CDR2 YSLEER. CDR3 sequence (DNA): TGCGCCAGCAGCCAACGGGACAGAGGCTTAATGAACACTGAAGCTTTCTTT. It translates to CASSQRDRGLMNTEAFF.

V usage is TRBV18 and J usage is TRBJ1-4, with TRBD1 matching 7 bases. Germline V lookup: CDR1 KGHSH, CDR2 LQKENI. V gave up 3 bases and J gave up 5 bases; unmatched junction bases: 12. This CDR3 is built from 17 residues. CDR3 sequence (DNA): TGTGCCAGCTCACCGACGCCGCCGACAGGGAGAAATGAAAAACTGTTTTTT. This translates into CASSPTPPTGRNEKLFF. Looking up the rest from reference TRBV18 and TRBJ1-4 gives the full variable domain: NAGVMQNPRHLVRRRGQEARLRCSPMKGHSHVYWYRQLPEEGLKFMVYLQKENIIDESGMPKERFSAEFPKEGPSILRIQQVVRGDSAAYFCASSPTPPTGRNEKLFFGSGTQLSVL.

This clone was counted a single time. The chain couples TRBV18 to TRBJ1-2, with 8 bases matching TRBD1. Germline values: CDR1 KGHSH, CDR2 LQKENI. The CDR3 loop spans 16 amino acids. V gave up 3 bases and J gave up 3 bases; unmatched junction bases: 9. CDR3 sequence (DNA): TGTGCCAGCTCACCCACCCGGGACAGGTGGGACTATGGCTACACCTTC. Translating gives CASSPTRDRWDYGYTF.

On this clone itself: The junction departs from the called germline gene at one end, perhaps through a read error. This sequence joins TRBV6-5 and TRBJ1-4, with no clear D. Germline V gene sequence: CDR1 MNHEY, CDR2 SVGAGI. The CDR3 loop spans 14 amino acids. Written as DNA, the CDR3 is TGTGCCAGCAGATACTCGGCCACTAATGAAAAACTGTTTTTT. Translated: CASRYSATNEKLFF.

The genes are TRBV6-6 and TRBJ2-3; 8 bases agree with TRBD2. Germline CDR1 and CDR2: MNHNY and SVGAGI (reference sequence). J lost 2 bases, V lost 6 bases, and 10 bases had no gene match. This CDR3 has 16 residues. The CDR3 protein is CASSLPSGGFTDTQYF. The CDR3 bases are TGTGCCAGCAGCCTCCCCAGCGGGGGCTTCACAGATACGCAGTATTTT.

The V gene is TRBV25-1, the J gene TRBJ1-1, with a tentative D call TRBD1 (6 bases). Trimming cost V 1 base and J 2 bases, with 11 bases left between them. Per the germline V gene, CDR1 is MGHDK and CDR2 is SYGVNS. This CDR3 spans 15 amino acids. The CDR3 loop reads CASSESGTINTEAFF. In DNA, the CDR3 is TGTGCCAGCAGTGAATCGGGGACAATTAACACTGAAGCTTTCTTT.

The rearrangement joins TRBV6-5 to TRBJ1-5; 9 positions match TRBD1. V lost 9 bases to trimming and J lost 1 base; unmatched junction nucleotides: 4. CDR3 length: 14 amino acids. Per the germline V gene, CDR1 is MNHEY and CDR2 is SVGAGI. CDR3 in amino acids: CASAGTGSNQPQHF. The DNA of the CDR3 is TGTGCCAGTGCAGGGACAGGGAGCAATCAGCCCCAGCATTTT.

This clone appeared a few times. This chain links TRBV21-1 with TRBJ2-7. TRBV21-1 is a known pseudogene. The CDR3 totals 18 residues. DNA of the CDR3: TGTGCCAGCAGCAAAGCTAGGGTTTTGCCTTTTTACTCCTACGAGCAGTACTTC. This encodes CASSKARVLPFYSYEQYF.

This clone was picked up one time. This chain joins TRBV14 and TRBJ1-2, with D possibly being TRBD1 (6 bases). Germline loops: CDR1 SGHDN, CDR2 FVKESK. This CDR3 comprises 15 residues. V lost 2 bases and J lost 0, with 10 bases in between. CDR3 nucleotides: TGTGCCAGCAGCCAAACGGACAGCACTAACTATGGCTACACCTTC. Protein sequence: CASSQTDSTNYGYTF.